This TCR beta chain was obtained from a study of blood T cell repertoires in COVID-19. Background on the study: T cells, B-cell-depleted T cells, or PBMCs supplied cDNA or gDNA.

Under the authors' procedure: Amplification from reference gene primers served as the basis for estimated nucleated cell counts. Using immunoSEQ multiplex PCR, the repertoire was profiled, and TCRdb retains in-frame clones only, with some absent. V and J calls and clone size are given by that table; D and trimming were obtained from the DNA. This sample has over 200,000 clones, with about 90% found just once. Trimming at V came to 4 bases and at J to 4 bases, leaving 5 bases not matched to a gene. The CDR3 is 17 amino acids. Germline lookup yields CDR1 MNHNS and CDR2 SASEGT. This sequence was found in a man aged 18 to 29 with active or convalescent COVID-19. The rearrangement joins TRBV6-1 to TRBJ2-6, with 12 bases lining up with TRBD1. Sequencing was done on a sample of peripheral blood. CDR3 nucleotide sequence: TGTGCCAGCAGTGGGGACAGGGGGCGCGTCGGGGCCAACGTCCTGACTTTC. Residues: CASSGDRGRVGANVLTF.